Each of the 10 T cell receptor beta chains below was sequenced from the same sample in a study of blood T cell repertoires in COVID-19. The repertoire was sequenced with immunoSEQ multiplex PCR; TCRdb's copy has only in-frame clones and lacks some. The table lists roughly 170,000 clones, 84% of them singletons. The specimen sequenced was peripheral blood. These receptor sequences come from a human donor in a cohort sampled during active COVID-19.

The rearrangement joins TRBV7-2 to TRBJ1-1, with D hard to call. Trimming left V 3 bases short and J 1 base short, with 9 bases between. Germline values: CDR1 SGHTA, CDR2 FQGNSA. The CDR3 loop spans 14 amino acids. CDR3 region: CASSFPTGNTEAFF. CDR3 coding DNA: TGTGCCAGCAGCTTCCCTACTGGGAACACTGAAGCTTTCTTT.

This clone appeared once. The genes are TRBV3-1 (or the pseudogene TRBV3-2) and TRBJ1-5; a weak D match, TRBD1 (5 bases). Trimming stripped 1 base from V and 2 bases from J, with 12 bases between. The CDR3 is 16 residues long. CDR1 and CDR2 from the germline V gene are LGHDT and YNNKEL (reference sequence). The CDR3 loop is CASSQGQSVGNQPQHF. CDR3 DNA sequence: TGTGCCAGCAGCCAAGGACAGTCAGTGGGCAATCAGCCCCAGCATTTT.

This sequence joins TRBV5-1 and TRBJ2-7; 10 bases match TRBD1. Germline CDR1 and CDR2: SGHRS and YFSETQ. The J segment lost 2 bases and the V segment lost 4 bases, leaving 6 bases of the junction unmatched. The CDR3 has 15 amino acids. CDR3 nucleotides: TGCGCCAGCAGCCCCAGACAGGGGGCAACCTACGAGCAGTACTTC. This codes for CASSPRQGATYEQYF.

The genes are TRBV6-1 and TRBJ1-4, with a possible D match to TRBD1 (6 bases). The germline CDR1 and CDR2 sequences are MNHNS and SASEGT. The CDR3 is made up of 16 amino acids. Trimming took 1 base from V and 5 from J, leaving 14 bases between them. CDR3 in amino acids: CASSEGGSGANEKLFF. The CDR3 bases are TGTGCCAGCAGTGAAGGGGGCTCAGGGGCGAATGAAAAACTGTTTTTT.

The chain carries TRBV10-2 and TRBJ1-2, with TRBD1 matching 7 bases. J was trimmed by 0 bases and V by 6 bases; bases with no gene match: 7. The germline CDR1 and CDR2 sequences are WSHSY and SAAADI. This CDR3 spans 15 amino acids. CDR3 sequence: CASSSVTGANYGYTF. CDR3 bases: TGCGCCAGCAGCAGTGTCACAGGGGCTAACTATGGCTACACCTTC.

This chain connects TRBV5-4 to TRBJ1-1, with D unclear. With 0 bases removed from V and 3 bases from J, the gap between germline ends came to 6 bases. The length of the CDR3 is 13 residues. Germline V gene lookup returns CDR1 SGHNT and CDR2 YYREEE (reference sequence). Here the CDR3 DNA reads TGTGCCAGCAGCTTGGTCGAGGACACTGAAGCTTTCTTT. Translated: CASSLVEDTEAFF.

This chain links TRBV20-1 with TRBJ1-1, with TRBD1 matching 8 bases. Trimming took 4 bases from V and 5 from J; bases not matched to a gene: 6. This CDR3 spans 13 amino acids. Germline-derived CDR1 and CDR2 are DFQATT and SNEGSKA (reference sequence). The CDR3 is CSANDRGRTEAFF. CDR3 DNA sequence: TGCAGTGCTAATGACAGGGGTCGTACTGAAGCTTTCTTT.

This chain connects TRBV19 to TRBJ2-7, with D tentatively TRBD1 (6 bases). The CDR3 is made up of 15 amino acids. Germline lookup yields CDR1 LNHDA and CDR2 SQIVND (reference sequence). The V end was cut by 2 bases, the J end by 7 bases, with 18 bases between. CDR3 loop: CASSIPGHPVAEQYF. Written as DNA, the CDR3 is TGTGCCAGTAGTATACCGGGACATCCGGTAGCAGAGCAGTACTTC.

The chain has TRBV27 and TRBJ1-2; perhaps TRBD1 as D (6 bases). Germline CDR1 reads MNHEY; CDR2 reads SMNVEV (reference sequence). The CDR3 has 15 residues. Trimming took off 4 bases at V and 1 base at J, with 13 bases between the two ends. CDR3 residues: CASSYLGGDNYGYTF. The CDR3, as DNA: TGTGCCAGCAGTTACCTAGGGGGGGATAACTATGGCTACACCTTC.

V usage is TRBV27 and J usage is TRBJ1-2, with D perhaps matching TRBD1 (5 bases). V lost 2 bases and J 5 bases, leaving 15 bases between the germline ends. The germline CDR1 and CDR2 sequences are MNHEY and SMNVEV (reference sequence). The CDR3 loop spans 15 amino acids. CDR3 in DNA: TGTGCCAGCAGTTTACAGGGAGGTAAAGTTTATGGCTACACCTTC. This encodes CASSLQGGKVYGYTF.